Sequencing of this T cell receptor (beta chain) was carried out in a study of blood T cell repertoires in COVID-19. Study background: Sites in the United States, Italy and Spain provided acute and convalescent COVID-19 samples.

Libraries were prepared by immunoSEQ multiplex PCR; TCRdb keeps only in-frame clonotypes and omits some of them. The table shows some 30,000 clones, with approximately 86% occurring only once. Looked up from germline, CDR1 is SGHVS and CDR2 is FNYEAQ. With 2 bases clipped from V and 1 base from J, the junction kept 6 bases outside the gene matches. The length of the CDR3 is 16 residues. The sequenced sample consisted of peripheral blood. The chain uses TRBV7-6 and TRBJ2-3, with 7 nucleotides matching TRBD2. The sequence was collected from a woman between 65 and 79 years old with active COVID-19. CDR3 protein: CASSLRGTTRTDTQYF. CDR3 nucleotides: TGTGCCAGCAGCTTACGCGGGACTACACGCACAGATACGCAGTATTTT.